Following are 24 T cell receptor beta chains from one sample sequenced in a study of identifying expanded T cells in peripheral blood. The table came from immunoSEQ multiplex PCR; TCRdb's copy has only in-frame clones and leaves some out. The sample has approximately 90,000 clones; approximately 91% are singletons. Sequencing input: blood. All receptors derive from a person between 18 and 69 years old in good health.

This clone has more than one count but fewer than ten. The rearrangement links TRBV6-5 to TRBJ2-1; 9 bases match TRBD2. Germline-derived CDR1 and CDR2 are MNHEY and SVGAGI. V lost 7 bases to trimming and J lost 3 bases; unmatched junction nucleotides: 7. This CDR3 contains 15 residues. The DNA for the CDR3 is TGTGCCAGCAACCCCGGTAGCGGGGGCTACAATGAGCAGTTCTTC. Encoded protein: CASNPGSGGYNEQFF.

This clone was seen more than once but under ten times. The gene calls are TRBV6-1 and TRBJ1-2; D is ambiguous. The V end was cut by 5 bases, the J end by 2 bases, with 12 bases between. Germline lookup yields CDR1 MNHNS and CDR2 SASEGT. The CDR3 length is 14 residues. Here the CDR3 reads CASSTFSENYGYTF. Here the CDR3 DNA reads TGTGCCAGCAGTACCTTCAGCGAAAACTATGGCTACACCTTC.

The chain is built from TRBV5-1 and TRBJ2-5, with TRBD2 matching over 11 bases. Germline assignment: CDR1 SGHRS and CDR2 YFSETQ. Unmatched junction bases numbered 10, after V lost 4 bases and J lost 11 bases. The CDR3 extends over 14 amino acids. Here the CDR3 DNA reads TGCGCCAGCAGCCTTAGCGGGAGGGACAGCTCACAGTACTTC. It codes for CASSLSGRDSSQYF.

The genes are TRBV25-1 and TRBJ2-2; 9 positions agree with TRBD1. Germline assignment: CDR1 MGHDK and CDR2 SYGVNS. Germline trimming cut 6 bases from V and 1 base from J; bases unmatched to any gene: 3. This CDR3 has 15 residues. In DNA form, the CDR3 reads TGTGCCAGCAGGGGGACAGGGAAGAACACCGGGGAGCTGTTTTTT. It encodes CASRGTGKNTGELFF.

This clone was seen more than once but under ten times. The J gene is TRBJ1-1, the V gene TRBV18; perhaps TRBD1 as D (6 bases). This CDR3 contains 13 residues. CDR1 is KGHSH, CDR2 LQKENI, per germline. V lost 5 bases and J 1 base, leaving 8 bases between the germline ends. The CDR3 sequence is CASSRDKNTEAFF. In DNA form, the CDR3 reads TGTGCCAGCTCAAGGGACAAGAACACTGAAGCTTTCTTT.

The genes are TRBV30 and TRBJ2-2; D is possibly TRBD2 (6 bases). The CDR3 has 15 residues. V shed 4 bases and J shed 5 bases, with 17 bases lying between them. CDR1 is GTSNPN and CDR2 is SVGIG in the germline V gene (reference sequence). The CDR3 bases are TGTGCCTGGAATAGCGGAGGACCCCCTACCGGGGAGCTGTTTTTT. This sequence encodes CAWNSGGPPTGELFF.

The sample holds a few counts of this clone. The chain couples TRBV5-4 to TRBJ2-7; perhaps D is TRBD1 or TRBD2 (5 bases each). Germline lookup yields CDR1 SGHNT and CDR2 YYREEE (reference sequence). The CDR3 extends over 18 amino acids. Between the trimmed V and J ends, which lost 4 bases and 1 base, there was a span of 24 bases. The CDR3 is CASSRILGTDGRSYEQYF. CDR3 DNA: TGTGCCAGCAGCCGGATTCTAGGGACGGATGGCCGATCCTACGAGCAGTACTTC.

The genes are TRBV19 and TRBJ2-7, with D unresolved. The CDR3 consists of 13 residues. Trimming shortened V by 10 bases and J by 1 base, and 14 bases separated the two germline ends. In germline, CDR1 is LNHDA, CDR2 SQIVND (reference sequence). The CDR3 here is CATESDGSYEQYF. The CDR3 DNA follows: TGTGCCACCGAGTCTGACGGATCCTACGAGCAGTACTTC.

The V and J genes are TRBV28 and TRBJ2-2; TRBD1 is a possible D gene (7 bases). The V gene lost 7 bases and the J gene lost 7 bases, with 22 bases spanning the gap. The V gene's germline CDR1 is MDHEN and CDR2 SYDVKM. This CDR3 has 16 amino acids. CDR3 sequence (DNA): TGTGCCAGCACTAAAGCCGGAGGGGGCGTAATCGGGGAGCTGTTTTTT. Translating gives CASTKAGGGVIGELFF.

A few counts support this clone. The chain links TRBV6-1 to TRBJ2-1, with D perhaps matching TRBD1 or TRBD2 (7 bases each). The germline V and J ends were trimmed by 0 bases and 8 bases, with 11 bases remaining between them. This CDR3 is built from 14 residues. Germline CDR1 MNHNS, CDR2 SASEGT. CDR3: CASSEARGGDEQFF. The CDR3 DNA is TGTGCCAGCAGTGAAGCCAGGGGGGGGGATGAGCAGTTCTTC.

The chain recombines TRBV7-5 with TRBJ2-1; the D call of TRBD2 is as the table states it, not checked on the DNA. TRBV7-5 constitutes a pseudogene. The CDR3 has 13 residues. CDR3 region: CVRSRGGSDEQFF. CDR3 nucleotides: TGTGTCAGAAGCCGCGGAGGGTCAGATGAGCAGTTCTTC.

This clone was counted between two and nine times. The chain combines TRBV5-1 with TRBJ1-4; 9 nucleotides match TRBD1. CDR3 length: 15 residues. The ends lost 2 bases at V and 8 bases at J; junction bases unmatched: 7. Germline CDR1 is SGHRS and CDR2 is YFSETQ. The CDR3 coding sequence is TGCGCCAGCAGCTTTTCCAGGACAGGGGACGAAAAACTGTTTTTT. Encoded protein: CASSFSRTGDEKLFF.

V gene TRBV6-1 combines with J gene TRBJ2-7; 8 bases match TRBD2. V lost 0 bases and J lost 5; bases outside the gene matches: 6. Germline CDR1 and CDR2: MNHNS and SASEGT. This CDR3 has 15 amino acids. The CDR3 region is CASSEAGGGSHEQYF. DNA of the CDR3: TGTGCCAGCAGTGAAGCCGGCGGGGGGAGCCACGAGCAGTACTTC.

This rearrangement joins TRBV19 to TRBJ2-3; D is unresolved. V lost 9 bases to trimming and J lost 1 base, with 17 bases between them. The V gene's germline CDR1 is LNHDA and CDR2 SQIVND (reference sequence). The CDR3 has 15 amino acids. CDR3 coding DNA: TGTGCCAGCAGCCCTTGGGAATGGGGCACAGATACGCAGTATTTT. This encodes CASSPWEWGTDTQYF. Using reference TRBV19 and TRBJ2-3 for the parts outside the CDR3, the full variable domain is DGGITQSPKYLFRKEGQNVTLSCEQNLNHDAMYWYRQDPGQGLRLIYYSQIVNDFQKGDIAEGYSVSREKKESFPLTVTSAQKNPTAFYLCASSPWEWGTDTQYFGPGTRLTVL.

This chain links TRBV6-1 with TRBJ2-7, with D hard to call. V lost 5 bases to trimming and J lost 0 bases, with 5 bases between them. Germline-derived CDR1 and CDR2 are MNHNS and SASEGT. There are 12 residues in the CDR3. The CDR3 loop reads CASSSSSYEQYF. Here the CDR3 DNA reads TGTGCCAGCAGTTCGAGCTCCTACGAGCAGTACTTC.

This chain's CDR3 is CASSQGDYAGETQYF. CDR3 nucleotide sequence: TGCGCCAGCAGCCAAGGGGACTACGCGGGAGAGACCCAGTACTTC. The rearrangement uses TRBV4-1 and TRBJ2-5; 7 bases are shared with TRBD2. The CDR3 totals 15 residues. V lost 1 base to trimming and J lost 4 bases; unmatched junction nucleotides: 6. In germline, CDR1 is MGHRA, CDR2 YSYEKL.

The rearrangement joins TRBV6-1 to TRBJ2-2; 8 bases map to TRBD1. The germline gives CDR1 MNHNS, CDR2 SASEGT. CDR3 length: 15 residues. V dropped 1 base and J dropped 3; count of bases not matched to a gene: 1. CDR3 loop: CASSEGQGHTGELFF. The CDR3 region has the DNA TGTGCCAGCAGTGAAGGACAGGGGCACACCGGGGAGCTGTTTTTT.

A single count supports this clone. The chain recombines TRBV7-9 with TRBJ2-2; perhaps TRBD2 as D (5 bases). V lost 1 base, J lost 3 bases, and 15 bases lay in between. Germline-derived CDR1 and CDR2 are SEHNR and FQNEAQ (reference sequence). This CDR3 comprises 17 residues. DNA for the CDR3: TGTGCCAGCAGCTTAGTTGACGGGGAATCTCACACCGGGGAGCTGTTTTTT. It translates to CASSLVDGESHTGELFF.

The V call is TRBV28, the J call TRBJ2-7; 9 bases match TRBD1. The CDR3 totals 14 residues. Germline V CDR1 and CDR2: MDHEN, SYDVKM. J was trimmed by 5 bases and V by 7 bases; bases with no gene match: 9. The CDR3 region has the DNA TGTGCCAGCAAGATACCGGGACAGGGTAACGAGCAGTACTTC. Translated: CASKIPGQGNEQYF. The entire variable domain, with the rest obtained from reference TRBV28 and TRBJ2-7, is as follows: DVKVTQSSRYLVKRTGEKVFLECVQDMDHENMFWYRQDPGLGLRLIYFSYDVKMKEKGDIPEGYSVSREKKERFSLILESASTNQTSMYLCASKIPGQGNEQYFGPGTRLTVT.

The chain has TRBV7-3 and TRBJ2-7, with D uncertain. The V and J ends lost 0 bases and 3 bases respectively, with 9 bases between them. The CDR3 length is 14 residues. Looked up from germline, CDR1 is SGHTA and CDR2 is FQGTGA. For the CDR3, the DNA is TGTGCCAGCAGCTTAACGGGGTTAGGCTACGAGCAGTACTTC. This encodes CASSLTGLGYEQYF.

This chain links TRBV7-8 with TRBJ1-1; D gene unclear. This CDR3 is built from 15 residues. V lost 6 bases and J lost 2, with 16 bases in between. Per germline, CDR1 SGHVS and CDR2 FQNEAQ. In DNA form, the CDR3 reads TGTGCCAGCAGTGGGGAGGCGAACTTAAACACTGAAGCTTTCTTT. It yields the protein CASSGEANLNTEAFF.

The chain couples TRBV5-1 to TRBJ2-7; no clear D. Germline V CDR1 and CDR2: SGHRS, YFSETQ. This CDR3 is built from 12 residues. V dropped 4 bases and J dropped 7 bases, with 12 bases sitting between them. The CDR3 loop reads CASSLTSSEQYF. For the CDR3, the DNA is TGCGCCAGCAGCCTAACTTCGTCTGAGCAGTACTTC.

V usage is TRBV2 and J usage is TRBJ2-5, with D unclear. V lost 3 bases, J lost 5 bases, and 13 bases lay in between. This CDR3 region has 14 residues. CDR1 and CDR2 from the germline V gene are SNHLY and FYNNEI. This CDR3 reads CASSEVPLGETQYF. The CDR3 DNA sequence: TGTGCCAGCAGTGAGGTTCCTCTGGGGGAGACCCAGTACTTC. Supplemented by reference TRBV2 and TRBJ2-5, the full variable domain reads EPEVTQTPSHQVTQMGQEVILRCVPISNHLYFYWYRQILGQKVEFLVSFYNNEISEKSEIFDDQFSVERPDGSNFTLKIRSTKLEDSAMYFCASSEVPLGETQYFGPGTRLLVL.

The chain combines TRBV5-4 with TRBJ1-1, with D unclear. The CDR3 is 12 amino acids. Germline-derived CDR1 and CDR2 are SGHNT and YYREEE (reference sequence). V was shortened by 2 bases and J by 8 bases, with 10 bases between the two germline ends. The CDR3 here is CASSLGLQEAFF. CDR3 coding DNA: TGTGCCAGCAGCTTAGGCCTCCAAGAAGCTTTCTTT.